One sample yielded the 10 T cell receptor beta chains listed below, sequenced in a study of cytomegalovirus exposure and HLA in healthy donors. 60 Vbeta and 13 Jbeta primers were used in PCR. TCRdb's table, derived via immunoSEQ multiplex PCR, lists solely in-frame clones and lacks some. The repertoire consists of 160,000 or so clones, with roughly four fifths occurring once and the leading ten covering roughly 4.3%. Material for sequencing was PBMCs. The receptors shown here come from a man aged 45 to 65 in good health and CMV-seropositive.

CDR3 loop: CASKLDQGGGNTIYF. The CDR3 DNA reads TGCGCCAGCAAACTCGACCAGGGAGGTGGAAACACCATATATTTT. The chain carries TRBV5-1 and TRBJ1-3; D is perhaps TRBD1 (5 bases). Germline V CDR1 and CDR2: SGHRS, YFSETQ. This CDR3 is built from 15 residues. Deletions cut 6 bases from V and 3 bases from J, with 16 bases between.

The V and J genes are TRBV29-1 and TRBJ1-2, with TRBD1 identical over 10 bases. Trimming at V came to 6 bases and at J to 2 bases, leaving 9 bases not matched to a gene. Germline-derived CDR1 and CDR2 are SQVTM and ANQGSEA. This CDR3 has 15 amino acids. Here the CDR3 reads CSVQTGTGANYGYTF. CDR3 DNA sequence: TGCAGCGTGCAAACCGGGACAGGGGCGAACTATGGCTACACCTTC.

This rearrangement joins TRBV11-1 to TRBJ2-3; TRBD2 matches at 14 bases. After removal of 5 bases from V and 6 bases from J, the junction contained 4 bases not matched to a gene. This CDR3 is 15 amino acids long. CDR1 is SGHAT and CDR2 is FQDESV in the germline V gene (reference sequence). CDR3 nucleotides: TGTGCCAGCAGCGGGGGACTAGCGGGGGCCGATACGCAGTATTTT. This translates into CASSGGLAGADTQYF.

This chain links TRBV28 with TRBJ2-7, with a weak D call TRBD1 (5 bases). Germline CDR1 and CDR2: MDHEN and SYDVKM. Deletions cut 5 bases from V and 0 bases from J, with 17 bases between. The CDR3 totals 16 residues. In DNA form, the CDR3 reads TGTGCCAGCAGTCCTCGGTCCGGACACCACTCCTACGAGCAGTACTTC. Residues: CASSPRSGHHSYEQYF.

The V gene is TRBV28, the J gene TRBJ2-7; D not certain. This CDR3 is built from 14 residues. Germline V gene sequence: CDR1 MDHEN, CDR2 SYDVKM. Trimming removed 1 base from V and 2 bases from J, with 9 bases in between. The CDR3 sequence is CASSLSGIPYEQYF. The CDR3 region has the DNA TGTGCCAGCAGTTTATCAGGAATACCCTACGAGCAGTACTTC. The complete variable domain, with remaining parts taken from reference TRBV28 and TRBJ2-7, reads DVKVTQSSRYLVKRTGEKVFLECVQDMDHENMFWYRQDPGLGLRLIYFSYDVKMKEKGDIPEGYSVSREKKERFSLILESASTNQTSMYLCASSLSGIPYEQYFGPGTRLTVT.

The chain is built from TRBV6-1 and TRBJ2-3; 11 bases align to TRBD2. Per the germline V gene, CDR1 is MNHNS and CDR2 is SASEGT. This CDR3 has 15 residues. V trimming: 6 bases; J trimming: 2 bases; junction bases outside the gene matches: 4. CDR3 sequence reads: CASRASGGYTDTQYF. The CDR3 DNA follows: TGTGCCAGCAGGGCTAGCGGGGGGTACACAGATACGCAGTATTTT.

V gene TRBV18 combines with J gene TRBJ2-7; D ambiguous. Per germline, CDR1 KGHSH and CDR2 LQKENI. This CDR3 has 16 amino acids. Trimming stripped 2 bases from V and 0 bases from J, with 14 bases between. The CDR3 coding sequence is TGTGCCAGCTCACCAGGTTCTAGTCCAAGCTCCTACGAGCAGTACTTC. Encoded protein: CASSPGSSPSSYEQYF.

The rearrangement joins TRBV19 to TRBJ1-1, with D possibly matching TRBD1 (5 bases). Germline values: CDR1 LNHDA, CDR2 SQIVND (reference sequence). The CDR3 is 14 amino acids. Trimming removed 3 bases from V and 1 base from J, with 9 bases in between. Here the CDR3 reads CASSIFRENTEAFF. The DNA of the CDR3 is TGTGCCAGTAGTATCTTCAGGGAGAACACTGAAGCTTTCTTT.

This chain links TRBV5-6 with TRBJ2-1; 11 nucleotides agree with TRBD1. Germline loops: CDR1 SGHDT, CDR2 YYEEEE. Germline trimming cut 1 base from V and 7 bases from J; bases unmatched to any gene: 4. CDR3 size: 15 residues. The chain's CDR3 is CASSLWGQGENEQFF. Here the CDR3 DNA reads TGTGCCAGCAGCTTGTGGGGACAGGGGGAAAATGAGCAGTTCTTC.

The V call is TRBV27, the J call TRBJ1-6; tentatively, D is TRBD1 (5 bases). The CDR3 is 16 amino acids. Deletions cut 8 bases from V and 3 bases from J, with 17 bases between. Germline V gene lookup returns CDR1 MNHEY and CDR2 SMNVEV (reference sequence). The CDR3 coding sequence is TGTGCCAGCGGGTGGCAGGGATCAGGCTATAATTCACCCCTCCACTTT. Translated: CASGWQGSGYNSPLHF.